Each of the 12 T cell receptor beta chains below was sequenced from the same sample in a study of cytomegalovirus exposure and HLA in healthy donors. In the PCR, 60 Vbeta and 13 Jbeta primers were used. Sequenced by immunoSEQ multiplex PCR; TCRdb stores in-frame clones only, minus some. The data show about 150,000 clones, 77% seen once. The sequenced sample was PBMCs. The source of these receptors is a male donor in good health and CMV-seronegative.

The chain links TRBV4-2 to TRBJ2-5; 9 bases are a match to TRBD2. V gave up 0 bases and J gave up 5 bases; unmatched junction bases: 4. The CDR3 loop spans 15 amino acids. Germline loops: CDR1 LGHNA, CDR2 YNFKEQ. CDR3 sequence (DNA): TGTGCCAGCAGCCAAGACCTGAGCGGGAGGGAGACCCAGTACTTC. The encoded protein is CASSQDLSGRETQYF.

This chain connects TRBV2 to TRBJ2-1, with D hard to call. Germline V CDR1 and CDR2: SNHLY, FYNNEI. The CDR3 contains 14 residues. Trimming pared 1 base from V and 3 bases from J, leaving 7 bases between. CDR3 sequence (DNA): TGTGCCAGCAGTGAAGGGGCCAGCTACAATGAGCAGTTCTTC. Translated: CASSEGASYNEQFF.

The chain is built from TRBV7-8 and TRBJ2-1; 7 positions agree with TRBD1. Trimming at V came to 3 bases and at J to 7 bases, leaving 3 bases not matched to a gene. The CDR3 spans 13 residues. Per the germline V gene, CDR1 is SGHVS and CDR2 is FQNEAQ. CDR3 amino acids: CASSFGQVNEQFF. CDR3 in DNA: TGTGCCAGCAGCTTTGGACAGGTAAATGAGCAGTTCTTC.

The chain couples TRBV7-5 to TRBJ2-5; TRBD2, the table's D call, lacks a check against the DNA. TRBV7-5 is designated a pseudogene. The CDR3 sequence is 14 residues long. This CDR3 reads CARSSPPGGKTQYF. The CDR3 DNA follows: TGTGCCAGAAGCTCCCCCCCGGGGGGTAAGACCCAGTACTTC.

This clone was seen a few times. This rearrangement joins TRBV4-1 to TRBJ1-1, with D possibly matching TRBD1 (6 bases). Trimming removed 0 bases from V and 2 bases from J, with 10 bases in between. The CDR3 spans 15 residues. CDR1 and CDR2 (germline): MGHRA, YSYEKL. CDR3 amino acids: CASSQDSGTNTEAFF. In DNA, the CDR3 is TGCGCCAGCAGCCAAGATTCGGGGACAAACACTGAAGCTTTCTTT.

The chain carries TRBV7-3 and TRBJ2-2; 9 bases agree with TRBD1. The CDR3 sequence is 16 residues long. CDR1 and CDR2 (germline): SGHTA, FQGTGA. Trimming took 1 base from V and 4 from J; bases not matched to a gene: 4. The CDR3 spells CASSLRQGGVTGELFF. The CDR3 nucleotides read TGTGCCAGCAGCTTAAGACAGGGGGGGGTCACCGGGGAGCTGTTTTTT.

The V call is TRBV29-1, the J call TRBJ2-1; 8 positions agree with TRBD1. V lost 4 bases to trimming and J lost 7 bases; unmatched junction nucleotides: 6. The CDR3 extends over 13 amino acids. In germline, CDR1 is SQVTM, CDR2 ANQGSEA. CDR3 nucleotide sequence: TGCAGCGTTGGACAGGGGACGGGGAATGAGCAGTTCTTC. It codes for CSVGQGTGNEQFF.

V is TRBV29-1 and J is TRBJ1-3, with D tentatively TRBD1 (5 bases). Germline assignment: CDR1 SQVTM and CDR2 ANQGSEA. The CDR3 has 13 residues. Trimming took 5 bases from V and 1 from J, leaving 9 bases between them. CDR3: CSVLGASGNTIYF. For the CDR3, the DNA is TGCAGCGTTTTAGGGGCGTCTGGAAACACCATATATTTT.

This chain connects TRBV5-1 to TRBJ2-3, with 8 bases matching TRBD2. The CDR3 totals 18 residues. The germline CDR1 and CDR2 sequences are SGHRS and YFSETQ. With V trimmed by 0 bases and J by 0 bases, 9 bases remained unmatched. CDR3 sequence: CASSLAIAGTSSTDTQYF. CDR3 in DNA: TGCGCCAGCAGCTTGGCAATAGCGGGGACCTCTAGCACAGATACGCAGTATTTT.

Only a few counts were recorded for this clone. This chain links TRBV6-1 with TRBJ2-3; no firm D call. The CDR3 totals 13 residues. Trimming cost V 7 bases and J 1 base, with 9 bases left between them. CDR1 and CDR2 (germline): MNHNS, SASEGT. The CDR3 spells CASNKRGTDTQYF. For the CDR3, the DNA is TGTGCCAGCAATAAACGGGGCACAGATACGCAGTATTTT.

This chain connects TRBV4-3 to TRBJ2-7; TRBD1 matches at 9 bases. Trimming took 3 bases from V and 5 from J; bases not matched to a gene: 11. Germline V lookup: CDR1 LGHNA, CDR2 YSLEER. The CDR3 has 16 amino acids. The DNA for the CDR3 is TGCGCCAGCAGCCATCACCCGGGACAGGGAGGCAACGAGCAGTACTTC. Translation: CASSHHPGQGGNEQYF.

The rearrangement links TRBV2 to TRBJ1-1; 7 positions agree with TRBD1. The CDR3 runs 15 residues. V lost 4 bases, J lost 3 bases, and 8 bases stayed unmatched. CDR1 is SNHLY and CDR2 is FYNNEI in the germline V gene. For the CDR3, the DNA is TGTGCCAGCAGTGGAGAGGGGGCGAAGGACACTGAAGCTTTCTTT. Translation gives CASSGEGAKDTEAFF.